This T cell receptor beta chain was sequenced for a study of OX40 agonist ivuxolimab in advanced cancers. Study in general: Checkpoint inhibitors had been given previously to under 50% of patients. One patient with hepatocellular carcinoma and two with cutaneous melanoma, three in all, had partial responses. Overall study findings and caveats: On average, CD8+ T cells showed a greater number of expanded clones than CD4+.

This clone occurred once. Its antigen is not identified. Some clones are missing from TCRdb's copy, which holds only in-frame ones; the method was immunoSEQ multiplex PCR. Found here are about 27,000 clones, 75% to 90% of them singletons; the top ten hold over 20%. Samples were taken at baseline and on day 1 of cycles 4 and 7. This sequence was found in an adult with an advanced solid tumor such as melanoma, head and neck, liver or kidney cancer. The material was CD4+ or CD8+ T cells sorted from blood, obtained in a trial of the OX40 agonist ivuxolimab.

CDR3 nucleotides: TGTGCCAGCAGCTTAGTACGGGAGGGGACCCAGTACTTC. This codes for CASSLVREGTQYF. The chain has TRBV7-9 and TRBJ2-5; the match to TRBD2 covers 8 bases. In germline, CDR1 is SEHNR, CDR2 FQNEAQ (reference sequence). V lost 1 base, J lost 7 bases, and 2 bases stayed unmatched. CDR3 size: 13 residues.